The source of this TCR beta chain is a study of CD8 T cells in Susac syndrome. The J segment lost 4 bases and the V segment lost 3 bases, leaving 11 bases of the junction unmatched. CDR3 length: 16 amino acids. Germline assignment: CDR1 SEHNR and CDR2 FQNEAQ (reference sequence). CD8+ and CD4+ T cells from blood underwent TCR beta sequencing. TEMRA cells were FACS-enriched, and CD8+ and CD4+ T cells were isolated negatively. When the RNA was reverse transcribed, random hexamers were used with an input of roughly 0.45 to 1 ug. immunoSEQ multiplex PCR amplified TCR beta CDR3 across 54 Vbeta, 13 Jbeta. TCRdb re-derived calls from the immunoSEQ multiplex PCR reads in MiXCR, one entry per CDR3 protein. The sample has 150,000 to 200,000 distinct CDR3 sequences, approximately 96% seen once.

The source of this sequence is a human donor with multiple sclerosis. Sequencing used CD4+ T cells from PBMCs. This chain connects TRBV7-9 to TRBJ2-7; 8 bases fit TRBD1. The CDR3 sequence is CASSFALSRGQYEQYF. CDR3 nucleotides: TGTGCCAGCAGCTTCGCTCTATCCAGGGGGCAATACGAGCAGTACTTC.